This T cell receptor beta chain stems from a study of T cell responses to AZD1222 COVID-19 vaccine. Repertoires were generated with immunoSEQ multiplex PCR, while TCRdb's copy carries only in-frame clones and drops some. The table records 100,000 to 130,000 clones, roughly nine tenths of them present only once. Trimming took 8 bases from V and 1 from J; bases not matched to a gene: 14. Germline V gene lookup returns CDR1 WSHSY and CDR2 SAAADI. This CDR3 comprises 16 residues. The source was peripheral blood, collected on day 0 of MenACWY control vaccination. The V call is TRBV10-2, the J call TRBJ2-7, with 7 positions matching TRBD2. The TCR originated in an adult in good health. CDR3 nucleotides: TGCGCCAGCGAGGGGCAGGGAGGGTCGAGGTCCTACGAGCAGTACTTC. Amino acid sequence: CASEGQGGSRSYEQYF.